Included here is one TCR beta chain sequence, with context. The data derive from a study of blood T cell repertoires in COVID-19. Clones were sequenced by immunoSEQ multiplex PCR, and TCRdb holds only the in-frame ones, with some missing. Of about 160,000 clones in the sample, around 80% were seen once. Input material: peripheral blood. The TCR comes from a woman aged 80 or over with active or convalescent COVID-19.

This CDR3 reads CASSTYRDSYSGNTIYF. The CDR3, as DNA: TGTGCCAGCAGCACGTACCGGGACAGCTACTCTGGAAACACCATATATTTT. J is TRBJ1-3 and V is TRBV7-9; 7 nucleotides align to TRBD1. Trimming at V came to 5 bases and at J to 0 bases, leaving 10 bases not matched to a gene. CDR3 length equals 17 residues. Germline values: CDR1 SEHNR, CDR2 FQNEAQ (reference sequence).